The rows below give T cell receptor beta chains drawn from one sample of a study of beta chain features in type 1 diabetes. The method was immunoSEQ multiplex PCR; TCRdb's version includes in-frame clones alone and lacks a portion of them. The table records 200,000 to 300,000 clones, 13% to 15% of them present only once. Sequenced: naive CD4+ T cells from blood. These receptors were obtained from a woman aged 40-49 years in good health. The CDR3 runs from the conserved cysteine through the conserved F or W.

V gene	J gene	CDR3 protein
TRBV2	TRBJ1-6	CATGDTRNSPLHF
TRBV5-1	TRBJ2-1	CASSLVFSGSNEQFF
TRBV23-1	TRBJ2-1	CASRVGFCGPYNEQFF
TRBV6-1	TRBJ2-3	CASSPLAGGTDTQYF
TRBV2	TRBJ1-3	CASIKGQGYNTIYF
TRBV4-2	TRBJ2-2	CASSQVPAGELFF
TRBV7-9	TRBJ1-6	CASSSPRKTGLGNSPLHF
TRBV15	TRBJ2-5	CATSRDRGQETQYF
TRBV5-1	TRBJ2-1	CASSLGSNNEQFF
TRBV18	TRBJ1-2	CASSQGQGDGYTF